Listed here are 19 T cell receptor beta chains from one sample, sequenced in a study of blood T cell repertoires in COVID-19. The protocol was immunoSEQ multiplex PCR, while the TCRdb copy is restricted to in-frame clones and leaves out a portion. Of about 200,000 clones in the sample, 70% to 90% were seen once. The specimen sequenced was PBMCs or T cells enriched from blood (not recorded which). The source of these receptors is a woman in her twenties or thirties who had been exposed to COVID-19.

A word on this clone: This sample includes further DNA sequences coding for the same CDR3. The chain links TRBV5-1 to TRBJ1-1; a possible D gene is TRBD1 (5 bases). V lost 2 bases and J 2 bases, leaving 7 bases between the germline ends. Germline V gene sequence: CDR1 SGHRS, CDR2 YFSETQ. CDR3 length: 13 amino acids. This CDR3 reads CASSFRGNTEAFF. The CDR3 DNA reads as TGCGCCAGCAGCTTTAGGGGTAACACTGAAGCTTTCTTT. Full variable domain (missing parts from reference TRBV5-1 and TRBJ1-1): KAGVTQTPRYLIKTRGQQVTLSCSPISGHRSVSWYQQTPGQGLQFLFEYFSETQRNKGNFPGRFSGRQFSNSRSEMNVSTLELGDSALYLCASSFRGNTEAFFGQGTRLTVV.

V usage is TRBV6-2 or TRBV6-3 and J usage is TRBJ1-4; D uncertain. V was clipped by 5 bases and J by 7 bases, with 23 bases between them. Germline V lookup: CDR1 MNHEY, CDR2 SVGEGT. The CDR3 is 17 residues long. CDR3 DNA: TGTGCCAGCAGTCCCGGACGGATGGGAGGTAGTGGTGAAAAACTGTTTTTT. Translating gives CASSPGRMGGSGEKLFF.

The gene calls are TRBV5-1 and TRBJ1-6; TRBD1 matches at 8 bases. The CDR3 has 16 amino acids. CDR1 is SGHRS and CDR2 is YFSETQ in the germline V gene. V dropped 3 bases and J dropped 6; count of bases not matched to a gene: 8. This CDR3 reads CASSWTQGASNSPLHF. In DNA, the CDR3 is TGCGCCAGCAGCTGGACGCAGGGGGCATCTAATTCACCCCTCCACTTT.

Here the CDR3 DNA reads TGTGCCAGTAGTATAGTTATCACAGATACGCAGTATTTT. Residues: CASSIVITDTQYF. The J gene is TRBJ2-3, the V gene TRBV19; D unclear. CDR1 LNHDA and CDR2 SQIVND come from the germline V gene (reference sequence). Trimming left V 1 base short and J 2 bases short, with 4 bases between. The CDR3 is 13 residues long.

This rearrangement joins TRBV29-1 to TRBJ2-7; tentatively, D is TRBD2 (5 bases). V was cut by 4 bases and J by 4 bases, with 20 bases left in between. Looked up from germline, CDR1 is SQVTM and CDR2 is ANQGSEA. The CDR3 runs 15 residues. CDR3 region: CSVGSPMGSSYEQYF. The CDR3 DNA reads TGCAGCGTTGGATCCCCTATGGGGAGCTCTTACGAGCAGTACTTC.

This sequence joins TRBV3-1 (or the pseudogene TRBV3-2) and TRBJ2-3, with D possibly being TRBD2 (5 bases). CDR3 size: 13 residues. Trimming stripped 2 bases from V and 4 bases from J, with 7 bases between. Germline loops: CDR1 LGHDT, CDR2 YNNKEL (reference sequence). The CDR3: CASSQSGSDTQYF. The CDR3 bases are TGTGCCAGCAGCCAATCGGGGTCAGATACGCAGTATTTT.

The rearrangement joins TRBV5-1 to TRBJ1-2; 12 bases match TRBD1. The CDR3 has 15 amino acids. Germline values: CDR1 SGHRS, CDR2 YFSETQ. Germline trimming cut 3 bases from V and 6 bases from J; bases unmatched to any gene: 6. CDR3 nucleotide sequence: TGCGCCAGCAGCTCCTTGGGACAGGGGGCGAATGGCTACACCTTC. It yields the protein CASSSLGQGANGYTF.

V and J are TRBV10-2 and TRBJ1-3, with a possible D match to TRBD1 (5 bases). The CDR3 has 14 amino acids. CDR1 and CDR2 from the germline V gene are WSHSY and SAAADI. Between the trimmed V and J ends, which lost 6 bases and 2 bases, there was a span of 11 bases. CDR3 residues: CASREAGPGNTIYF. The DNA of the CDR3 is TGCGCCAGCAGGGAAGCAGGGCCTGGAAACACCATATATTTT.

CDR3 bases: TGCGCCAGCAGCCCCGATGCCACGTGGGGCGGCGAGCAGTACTTC. This gives the protein CASSPDATWGGEQYF. The chain carries TRBV4-1 and TRBJ2-7; perhaps TRBD1 as D (5 bases). V shed 4 bases and J shed 6 bases, with 19 bases lying between them. This CDR3 has 15 residues. Germline loops: CDR1 MGHRA, CDR2 YSYEKL.

The chain uses TRBV7-9 and TRBJ1-1; D might be TRBD1 (5 bases). The germline V and J ends were trimmed by 6 bases and 5 bases, with 10 bases remaining between them. Per germline, CDR1 SEHNR and CDR2 FQNEAQ (reference sequence). The CDR3 consists of 12 residues. The CDR3 spells CASSFRVTEAFF. CDR3 nucleotides: TGTGCCAGCAGTTTCAGGGTGACTGAAGCTTTCTTT.

The chain uses TRBV18 and TRBJ2-5, with TRBD2 identical over 8 bases. CDR1 is KGHSH, CDR2 LQKENI, per germline. This CDR3 is built from 16 residues. V lost 4 bases and J lost 5; bases outside the gene matches: 12. In DNA, the CDR3 is TGTGCCAGCTCACAAATAGCGGGGTCGAAGGGGGAGACCCAGTACTTC. It is translated as CASSQIAGSKGETQYF.

V is TRBV7-2 and J is TRBJ1-6; a weak D match, TRBD1 (6 bases). The CDR3 has 17 amino acids. The V end lost 6 bases, the J end lost 0 bases, and 15 bases lay between the germline ends. From germline, CDR1 is SGHTA and CDR2 FQGNSA. CDR3: CASSLDSLSSYNSPLHF. The CDR3 DNA reads TGTGCCAGCAGTCTGGACAGCTTAAGCTCCTATAATTCACCCCTCCACTTT.

This clone has just one count. This chain links TRBV5-1 with TRBJ2-7, with TRBD2 matching over 8 bases. J gave up 6 bases and V 0 bases, and 2 bases lay outside the gene matches. Germline CDR1 and CDR2: SGHRS and YFSETQ. CDR3 length equals 13 residues. The CDR3 loop reads CASSLGGTSEQYF. CDR3 DNA: TGCGCCAGCAGCTTGGGGGGGACTAGCGAGCAGTACTTC.

V and J are TRBV27 and TRBJ1-2; D gene unclear. Germline CDR1 reads MNHEY; CDR2 reads SMNVEV (reference sequence). This CDR3 region has 15 residues. V was cut by 3 bases and J by 4 bases, with 15 bases left in between. The CDR3 nucleotides are TGTGCCAGCAGTTTCTCCGGGATGAGTACCTATGGCTACACCTTC. Translating it yields CASSFSGMSTYGYTF.

The CDR3 coding sequence is TGTGCCTGGAGTACCAGTATGAACACTGAAGCTTTCTTT. Translation: CAWSTSMNTEAFF. The chain has TRBV30 and TRBJ1-1; D remains unclear. Trimming took 2 bases from V and 0 from J, leaving 7 bases between them. CDR1 is GTSNPN, CDR2 SVGIG, per germline (reference sequence). The CDR3 totals 13 residues. The full variable domain, completed using reference TRBV30 and TRBJ1-1, is SQTIHQWPATLVQPVGSPLSLECTVEGTSNPNLYWYRQAAGRGLQLLFYSVGIGQISSEVPQNLSASRPQDRQFILSSKKLLLSDSGFYLCAWSTSMNTEAFFGQGTRLTVV.

The chain combines TRBV18 with TRBJ2-2; TRBD2 matches at 9 bases. This CDR3 contains 16 residues. Germline trimming cut 1 base from V and 1 base from J; bases unmatched to any gene: 1. In germline, CDR1 is KGHSH, CDR2 LQKENI. CDR3 DNA sequence: TGTGCCAGCTCACCACAACTAGCGGGGAACACCGGGGAGCTGTTTTTT. Protein sequence: CASSPQLAGNTGELFF.

The chain employs TRBV7-9 and TRBJ1-2; D might be TRBD1 (5 bases). Germline assignment: CDR1 SEHNR and CDR2 FQNEAQ (reference sequence). Trimming took 5 bases from V and 5 from J, leaving 12 bases between them. This CDR3 comprises 13 residues. As DNA, the CDR3 is TGTGCCAGCAGCCGACAGTATGAATATGGCTACACCTTC. Its protein is CASSRQYEYGYTF.

This clone has only a few counts. The genes are TRBV7-6 and TRBJ1-5; D perhaps matches TRBD1 (5 bases). V lost 1 base, J lost 3 bases, and 7 bases lay in between. The CDR3 covers 14 residues. CDR1 is SGHVS and CDR2 is FNYEAQ in the germline V gene. CDR3 amino acids: CASSLGDYNQPQHF. The CDR3 nucleotides read TGTGCCAGCAGCTTAGGGGACTACAATCAGCCCCAGCATTTT.

J is TRBJ2-5 and V is TRBV14; 7 nucleotides align to TRBD1. V was pared by 6 bases and J by 4 bases, with 8 bases of the junction left unmatched. Looked up from germline, CDR1 is SGHDN and CDR2 is FVKESK. This CDR3 has 14 amino acids. DNA of the CDR3: TGTGCCAGCAGTCGACAGGGTCGTGGAGAGACCCAGTACTTC. Protein product: CASSRQGRGETQYF.